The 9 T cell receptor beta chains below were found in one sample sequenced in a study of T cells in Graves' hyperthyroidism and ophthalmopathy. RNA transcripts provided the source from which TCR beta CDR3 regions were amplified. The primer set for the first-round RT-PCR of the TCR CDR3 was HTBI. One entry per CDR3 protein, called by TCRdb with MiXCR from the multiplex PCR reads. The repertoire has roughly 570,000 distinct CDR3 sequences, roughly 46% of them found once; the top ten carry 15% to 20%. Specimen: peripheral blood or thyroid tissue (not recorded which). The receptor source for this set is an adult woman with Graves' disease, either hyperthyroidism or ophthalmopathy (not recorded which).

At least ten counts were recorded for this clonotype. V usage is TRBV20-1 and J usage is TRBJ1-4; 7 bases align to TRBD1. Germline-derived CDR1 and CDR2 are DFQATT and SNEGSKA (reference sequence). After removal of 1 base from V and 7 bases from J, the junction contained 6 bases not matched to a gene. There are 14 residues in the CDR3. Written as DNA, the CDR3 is TGCAGTGCTAGAGTGGGAGGGGGCAGTGAAAAACTGTTTTTT. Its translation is CSARVGGGSEKLFF.

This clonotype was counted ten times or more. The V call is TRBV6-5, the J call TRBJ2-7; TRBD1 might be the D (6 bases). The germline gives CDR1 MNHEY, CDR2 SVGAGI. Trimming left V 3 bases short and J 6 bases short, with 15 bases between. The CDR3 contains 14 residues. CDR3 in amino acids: CASSYSSTGSEQYF. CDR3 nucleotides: TGTGCCAGCAGTTATTCGTCCACAGGGTCCGAGCAGTACTTC.

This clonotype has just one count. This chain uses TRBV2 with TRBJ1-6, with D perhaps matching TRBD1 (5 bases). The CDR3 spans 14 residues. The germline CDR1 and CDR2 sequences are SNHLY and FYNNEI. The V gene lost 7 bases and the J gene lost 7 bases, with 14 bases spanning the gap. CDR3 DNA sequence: TGTGCCAGCACCCCGGCAGGGTCGAATTCACCCCTCCACTTT. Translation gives CASTPAGSNSPLHF.

The CDR3 sequence is CAARRDLYEQYF. The CDR3 coding sequence is TGTGCCGCGAGACGGGACCTCTACGAGCAGTACTTC. The chain combines TRBV24-1 with TRBJ2-7; the D call may be TRBD1 or TRBD2 (5 bases each). The ends were cut back, 12 bases at V and 3 bases at J, with 14 bases in the middle. From germline, CDR1 is KGHDR and CDR2 SFDVKD. The CDR3 is made up of 12 amino acids.

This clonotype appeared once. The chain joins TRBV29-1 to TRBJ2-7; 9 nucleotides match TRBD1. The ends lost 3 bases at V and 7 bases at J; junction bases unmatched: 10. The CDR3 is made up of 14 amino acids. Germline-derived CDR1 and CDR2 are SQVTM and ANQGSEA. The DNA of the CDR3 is TGCAGCGTTGAGGTGGGACAGGGTGAGCGAGAGCAGTACTTC. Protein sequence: CSVEVGQGEREQYF.

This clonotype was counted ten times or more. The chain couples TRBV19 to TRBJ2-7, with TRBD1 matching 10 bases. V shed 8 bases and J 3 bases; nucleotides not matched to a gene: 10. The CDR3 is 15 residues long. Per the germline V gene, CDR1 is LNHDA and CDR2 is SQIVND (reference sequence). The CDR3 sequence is CASGSGTGALYEQYF. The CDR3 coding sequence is TGTGCCAGTGGATCCGGGACAGGGGCGCTCTACGAGCAGTACTTC.

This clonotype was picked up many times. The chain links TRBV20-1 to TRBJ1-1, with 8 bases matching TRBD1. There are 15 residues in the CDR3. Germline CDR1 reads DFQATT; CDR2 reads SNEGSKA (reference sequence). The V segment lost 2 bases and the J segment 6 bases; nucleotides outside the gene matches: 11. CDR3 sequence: CSARKTGVEVAEAFF. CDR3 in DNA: TGCAGTGCTAGAAAGACAGGGGTCGAAGTTGCTGAAGCTTTCTTT.

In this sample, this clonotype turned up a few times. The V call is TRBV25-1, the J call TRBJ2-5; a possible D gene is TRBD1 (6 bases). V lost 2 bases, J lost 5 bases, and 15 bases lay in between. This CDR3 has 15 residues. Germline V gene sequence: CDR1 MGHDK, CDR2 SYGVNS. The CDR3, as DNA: TGTGCCAGCAGTGAACTGGGTGGGGGCGGGGAGACCCAGTACTTC. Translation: CASSELGGGGETQYF.

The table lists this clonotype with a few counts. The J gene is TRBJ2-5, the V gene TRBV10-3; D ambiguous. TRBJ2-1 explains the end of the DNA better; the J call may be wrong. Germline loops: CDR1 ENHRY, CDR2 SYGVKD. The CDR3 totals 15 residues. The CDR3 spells CAISEGSVKGDEQFF. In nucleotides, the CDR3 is TGTGCCATCAGTGAAGGGTCAGTGAAGGGCGATGAGCAGTTCTTC.